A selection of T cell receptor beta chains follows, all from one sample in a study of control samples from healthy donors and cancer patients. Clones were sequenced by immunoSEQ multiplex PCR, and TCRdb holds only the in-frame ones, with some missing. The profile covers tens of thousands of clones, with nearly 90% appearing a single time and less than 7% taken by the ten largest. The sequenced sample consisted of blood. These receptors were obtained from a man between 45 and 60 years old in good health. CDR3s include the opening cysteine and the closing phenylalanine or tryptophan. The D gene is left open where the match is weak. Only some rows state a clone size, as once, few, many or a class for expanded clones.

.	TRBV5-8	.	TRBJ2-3	CASSPELALRSTDTQYF	TGTGCCAGCAGCCCCGAACTCGCCTTACGGAGCACAGATACGCAGTATTTT
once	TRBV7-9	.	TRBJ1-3	CASSFRTPGNTIYF	TGTGCCAGCAGCTTTCGGACACCCGGAAACACCATATATTTT
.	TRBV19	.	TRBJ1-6	CASTYREGNSPLHF	TGTGCCAGTACCTACAGGGAGGGAAATTCACCCCTCCACTTT
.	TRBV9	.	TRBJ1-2	CASSVATDGSRGYTF	TGTGCCAGCAGCGTAGCTACCGACGGCAGCCGGGGCTACACCTTC
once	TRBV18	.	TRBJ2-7	CASSPWRGYEQYF	TGTGCCAGCTCACCATGGCGGGGCTACGAGCAGTACTTC
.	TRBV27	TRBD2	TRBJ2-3	CATRKTSGGSHITDTQYF	TGTGCCACCCGAAAGACTAGCGGGGGTTCTCATATCACAGATACGCAGTATTTT
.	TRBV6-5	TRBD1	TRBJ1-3	CASGAGGLHGNTIYF	TGTGCCAGCGGAGCAGGGGGCCTCCACGGAAACACCATATATTTT
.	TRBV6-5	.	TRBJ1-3	CASSYRPDSGNTIYF	TGTGCCAGCAGTTACCGCCCAGATTCTGGAAACACCATATATTTT
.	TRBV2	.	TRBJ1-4	CASFRVRENEKLFF	TGTGCCAGCTTCAGGGTCCGGGAAAATGAAAAACTGTTTTTT
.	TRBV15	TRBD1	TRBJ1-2	CATSRDRGAYGYTF	TGTGCCACCAGCAGAGACAGGGGGGCCTATGGCTACACCTTC
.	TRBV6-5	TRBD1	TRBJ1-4	CASRDRGATNEKLFF	TGTGCCAGCCGGGACAGGGGGGCAACTAATGAAAAACTGTTTTTT
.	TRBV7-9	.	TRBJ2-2	CASSLEGTNPFGTGELFF	TGTGCCAGCAGCTTAGAGGGGACAAACCCCTTTGGCACCGGGGAGCTGTTTTTT
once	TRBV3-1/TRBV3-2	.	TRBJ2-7	CASSQRGSYEQYF	TGTGCCAGCAGCCAACGGGGGTCATACGAGCAGTACTTC
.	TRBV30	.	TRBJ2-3	CAWSRGKGTDTQYF	TGTGCCTGGTCCCGGGGGAAGGGCACAGATACGCAGTATTTT
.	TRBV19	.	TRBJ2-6	CATKTVYSGANVLTF	TGTGCCACCAAAACGGTCTACTCTGGGGCCAACGTCCTGACTTTC
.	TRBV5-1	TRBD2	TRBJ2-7	CASSPGPGGYEQYF	TGCGCCAGCAGCCCCGGACCGGGGGGCTACGAGCAGTACTTC
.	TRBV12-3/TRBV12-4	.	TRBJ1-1	CASTPTANTEAFF	TGTGCCAGCACCCCTACCGCGAACACTGAAGCTTTCTTT
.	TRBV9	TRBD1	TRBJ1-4	CASSVAGGQGNEKLFF	TGTGCCAGCAGCGTAGCTGGGGGACAGGGTAATGAAAAACTGTTTTTT
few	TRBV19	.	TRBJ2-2	CASKSLDRDTGELFF	TGTGCCAGTAAAAGTCTAGATCGGGACACCGGGGAGCTGTTTTTT
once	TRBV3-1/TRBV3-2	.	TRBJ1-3	CASSLAPRVGPGNTIYF	TGTGCCAGCAGCCTTGCCCCCAGGGTTGGGCCTGGAAACACCATATATTTT
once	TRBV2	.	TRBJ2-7	CASTGQSYEQYF	TGTGCCAGCACTGGACAGTCCTACGAGCAGTACTTC
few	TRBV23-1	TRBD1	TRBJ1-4	CASSHPDRATNEKLFF	TGCGCCAGCAGTCATCCGGACAGGGCCACTAATGAAAAACTGTTTTTT
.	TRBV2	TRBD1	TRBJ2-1	CASSLGQGLYNEQFF	TGTGCCAGCAGCTTGGGACAGGGCCTATACAATGAGCAGTTCTTC
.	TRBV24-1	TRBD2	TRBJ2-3	CATSLRGVTDTQYF	TGTGCCACCAGCCTCCGGGGGGTGACAGATACGCAGTATTTT
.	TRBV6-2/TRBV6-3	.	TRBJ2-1	CASSYSRLNEQFF	TGTGCCAGCAGTTACAGCCGACTCAATGAGCAGTTCTTC
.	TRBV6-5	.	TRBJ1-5	CASSSLTGLSNQPQHF	TGTGCCAGCAGTTCCCTTACAGGGTTGAGCAATCAGCCCCAGCATTTT
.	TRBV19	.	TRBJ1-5	CASSRAGGNQPQHF	TGTGCCAGTAGTAGGGCAGGAGGGAATCAGCCCCAGCATTTT
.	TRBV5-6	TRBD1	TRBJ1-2	CASSTRQGGRGYTF	TGTGCCAGCAGCACCAGACAGGGGGGCCGGGGCTACACCTTC
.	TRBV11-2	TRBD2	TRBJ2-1	CASSSGLAGLNEQFF	TGTGCCAGCAGCTCTGGACTAGCGGGTCTCAATGAGCAGTTCTTC
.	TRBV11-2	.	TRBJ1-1	CASSFDGNTEAFF	TGTGCCAGCAGCTTTGACGGGAACACTGAAGCTTTCTTT
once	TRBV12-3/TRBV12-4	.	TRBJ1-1	CASYLAGWTEAFF	TGTGCCAGCTACTTAGCAGGTTGGACTGAAGCTTTCTTT
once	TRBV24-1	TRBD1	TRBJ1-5	CATSDSRPTGDNQPQHF	TGTGCCACCAGTGATTCCCGCCCTACAGGGGATAATCAGCCCCAGCATTTT
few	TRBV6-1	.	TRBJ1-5	CASSEGVDVGNQPQHF	TGTGCCAGCAGTGAAGGAGTCGACGTCGGCAATCAGCCCCAGCATTTT
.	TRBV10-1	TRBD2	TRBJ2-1	CASTPGLGMNEQFF	TGCGCCAGCACCCCGGGACTAGGTATGAATGAGCAGTTCTTC
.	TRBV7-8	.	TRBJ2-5	CASSSPTGGGQETQYF	TGTGCCAGCAGCTCTCCCACAGGGGGGGGCCAGGAGACCCAGTACTTC
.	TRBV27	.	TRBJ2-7	CASSSNLGGPQYF	TGTGCCAGCAGTTCTAACCTGGGGGGCCCGCAGTACTTC
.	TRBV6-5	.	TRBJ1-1	CASNLGVVQAFF	TGTGCCAGCAATCTTGGGGTCGTTCAAGCTTTCTTT
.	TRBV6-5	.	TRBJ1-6	CASTLGTHNSPLHF	TGTGCCAGCACCCTCGGGACTCATAATTCACCCCTCCACTTT
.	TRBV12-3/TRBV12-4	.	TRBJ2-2	CASRTTGELFF	TGTGCCAGCAGGACCACCGGGGAGCTGTTTTTT
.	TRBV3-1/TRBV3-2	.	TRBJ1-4	CASSHRTGEKLFF	TGTGCCAGCAGCCATAGGACGGGAGAAAAACTGTTTTTT
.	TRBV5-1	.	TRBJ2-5	CASSLAGTQQETQYF	TGCGCCAGCAGCTTGGCCGGGACGCAACAAGAGACCCAGTACTTC